This T cell receptor beta chain was documented in a study of technical replicates of blood from a few donors (dated by TCRdb to about 2017). Libraries were built with the immunoSEQ multiplex PCR assay. TCRdb stores this immuneACCESS table with in-frame sequences only. Part of the clones is absent; in the studies checked, under half of the shortfall reflects unresolved V genes, and no reason is known for the rest. The sample table contains 60,000 to 75,000 clones; only one count was recorded for about 86% of them. The ten most abundant clones make up around 5.5% of the sample. This clone has only a few counts. It has no known antigen specificity. No qualities accompany the bases; no much larger clone lies one base away. Including cysteine and phenylalanine, the CDR3 has 13 amino acids. Of all the DNA, just the CDR3 is kept, 39 bases in frame from base 1. V and J are truncated by 2 bases and 3 bases respectively, leaving an intervening sequence of 8 bases. Per the germline V gene (reference sequence), SEHNR is the CDR1 and FQNEAQ is the CDR2.

This chain is built from TRBV7-9 and TRBJ2-7; there is no confident call for the D gene. Sequencing used PBMCs. The receptor was derived from a human donor in good health. Some clones in this sample may be carry-over from other donors' samples. The DNA reads TGTGCCAGCAGCTTAAGTAGCAGCTACGAGCAGTACTTC. Translated, this is CASSLSSSYEQYF.